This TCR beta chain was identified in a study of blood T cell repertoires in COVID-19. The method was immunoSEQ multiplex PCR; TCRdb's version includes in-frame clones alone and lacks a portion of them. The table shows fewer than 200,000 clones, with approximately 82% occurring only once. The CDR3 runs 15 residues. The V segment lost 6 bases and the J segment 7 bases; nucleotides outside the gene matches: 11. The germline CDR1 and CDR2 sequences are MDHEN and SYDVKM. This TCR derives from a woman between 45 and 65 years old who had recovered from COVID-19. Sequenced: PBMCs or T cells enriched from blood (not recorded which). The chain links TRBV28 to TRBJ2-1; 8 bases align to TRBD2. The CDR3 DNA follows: TGTGCCAGCAGCCGAAGTAGCGGGATGTCGAATGAGCAGTTCTTC. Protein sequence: CASSRSSGMSNEQFF.